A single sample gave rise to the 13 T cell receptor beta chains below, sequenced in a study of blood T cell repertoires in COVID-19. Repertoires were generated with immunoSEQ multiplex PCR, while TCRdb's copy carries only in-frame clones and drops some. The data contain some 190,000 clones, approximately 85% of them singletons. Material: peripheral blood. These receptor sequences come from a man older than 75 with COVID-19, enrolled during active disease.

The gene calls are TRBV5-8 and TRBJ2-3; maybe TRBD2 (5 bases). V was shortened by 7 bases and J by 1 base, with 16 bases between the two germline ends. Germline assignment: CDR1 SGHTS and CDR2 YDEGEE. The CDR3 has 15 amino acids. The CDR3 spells CASGAGRTGTDTQYF. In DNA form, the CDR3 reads TGTGCCAGCGGCGCCGGGCGGACTGGCACAGATACGCAGTATTTT.

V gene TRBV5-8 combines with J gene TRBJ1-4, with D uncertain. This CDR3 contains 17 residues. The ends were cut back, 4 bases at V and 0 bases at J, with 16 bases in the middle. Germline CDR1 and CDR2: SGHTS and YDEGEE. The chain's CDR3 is CASSPNRDQTTNEKLFF. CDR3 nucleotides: TGTGCCAGCAGCCCGAACAGAGACCAAACAACTAATGAAAAACTGTTTTTT. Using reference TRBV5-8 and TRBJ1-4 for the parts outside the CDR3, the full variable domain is EAGVTQSPTHLIKTRGQQATLRCSPISGHTSVYWYQQALGLGLQFLLWYDEGEERNRGNFPPRFSGRQFPNYSSELNVNALELEDSALYLCASSPNRDQTTNEKLFFGSGTQLSVL.

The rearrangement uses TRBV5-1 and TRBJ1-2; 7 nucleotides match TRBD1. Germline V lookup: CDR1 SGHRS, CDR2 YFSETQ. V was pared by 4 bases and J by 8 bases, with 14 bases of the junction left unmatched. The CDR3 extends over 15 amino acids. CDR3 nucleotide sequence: TGCGCCAGCAGCACCGGGACAGCCGGATTGCAGGGCTACACCTTC. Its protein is CASSTGTAGLQGYTF.

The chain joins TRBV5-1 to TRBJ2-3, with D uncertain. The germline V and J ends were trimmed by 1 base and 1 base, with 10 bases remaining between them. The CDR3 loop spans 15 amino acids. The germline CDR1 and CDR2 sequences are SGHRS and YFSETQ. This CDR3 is CASSLFQARTDTQYF. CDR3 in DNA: TGCGCCAGCAGCTTGTTCCAAGCCCGCACAGATACGCAGTATTTT.

The CDR3 loop is CASISRTGAYEQYF. CDR3 DNA: TGTGCCAGCATTTCGCGGACAGGGGCCTACGAGCAGTACTTC. The V and J genes are TRBV6-5 and TRBJ2-7; 9 bases match TRBD1. Germline assignment: CDR1 MNHEY and CDR2 SVGAGI. The CDR3 is made up of 14 amino acids. V trimming: 7 bases; J trimming: 2 bases; junction bases outside the gene matches: 6.

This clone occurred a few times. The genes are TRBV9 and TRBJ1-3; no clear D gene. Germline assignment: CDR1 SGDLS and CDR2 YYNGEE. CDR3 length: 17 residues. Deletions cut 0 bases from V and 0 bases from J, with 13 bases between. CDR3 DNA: TGTGCCAGCAGCGTAGCTTCTGAGGCCGGCTCTGGAAACACCATATATTTT. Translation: CASSVASEAGSGNTIYF.

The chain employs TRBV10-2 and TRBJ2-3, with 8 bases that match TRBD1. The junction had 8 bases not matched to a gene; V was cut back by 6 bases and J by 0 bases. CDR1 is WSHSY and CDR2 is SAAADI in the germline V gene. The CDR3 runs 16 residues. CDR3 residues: CASRRQGSPSTDTQYF. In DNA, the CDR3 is TGCGCCAGCAGGAGACAGGGGTCCCCTAGCACAGATACGCAGTATTTT.

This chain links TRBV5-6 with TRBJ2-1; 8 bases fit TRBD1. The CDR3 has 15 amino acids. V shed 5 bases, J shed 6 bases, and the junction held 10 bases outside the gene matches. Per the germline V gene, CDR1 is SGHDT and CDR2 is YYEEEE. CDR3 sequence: CASRYTGGPLNEQFF. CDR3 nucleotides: TGTGCCAGCAGATATACAGGGGGACCCCTCAATGAGCAGTTCTTC.

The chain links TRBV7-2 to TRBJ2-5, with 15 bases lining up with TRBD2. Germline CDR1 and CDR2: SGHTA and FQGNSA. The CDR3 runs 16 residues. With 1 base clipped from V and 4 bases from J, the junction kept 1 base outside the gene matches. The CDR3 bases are TGTGCCAGCAGCTTAGGGACTAGCGGGGGGGCAGAGACCCAGTACTTC. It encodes CASSLGTSGGAETQYF.

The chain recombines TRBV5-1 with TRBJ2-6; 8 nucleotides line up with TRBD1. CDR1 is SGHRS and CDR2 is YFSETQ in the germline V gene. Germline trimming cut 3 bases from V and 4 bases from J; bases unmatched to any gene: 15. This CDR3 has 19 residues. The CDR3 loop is CASSYSGDRPSGGANVLTF. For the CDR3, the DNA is TGCGCCAGCAGCTACTCCGGGGACAGGCCATCCGGGGGGGCCAACGTCCTGACTTTC.

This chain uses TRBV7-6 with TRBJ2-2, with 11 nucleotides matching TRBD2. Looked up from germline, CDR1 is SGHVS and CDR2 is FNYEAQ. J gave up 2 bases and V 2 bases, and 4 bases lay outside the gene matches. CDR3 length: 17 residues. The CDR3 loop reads CASSLRSGGANTGELFF. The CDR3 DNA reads TGTGCCAGCAGCTTACGTAGCGGGGGGGCCAACACCGGGGAGCTGTTTTTT.

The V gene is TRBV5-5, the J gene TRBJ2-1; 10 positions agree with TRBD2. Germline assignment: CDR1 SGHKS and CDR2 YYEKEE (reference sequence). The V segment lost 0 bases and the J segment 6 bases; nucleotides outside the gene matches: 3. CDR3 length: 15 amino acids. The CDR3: CASSLEERGGNEQFF. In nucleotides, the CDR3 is TGTGCCAGCAGCTTGGAGGAGCGGGGGGGCAATGAGCAGTTCTTC.

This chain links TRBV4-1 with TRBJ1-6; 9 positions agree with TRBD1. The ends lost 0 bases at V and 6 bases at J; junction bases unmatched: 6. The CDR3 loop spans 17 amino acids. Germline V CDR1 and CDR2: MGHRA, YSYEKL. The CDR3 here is CASSQDMGQGLNSPLHF. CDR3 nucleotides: TGCGCCAGCAGCCAAGATATGGGACAGGGTCTTAATTCACCCCTCCACTTT.